The subject of this entry is one T cell receptor (beta chain). The antigen is not known. The data were obtained in a study of T and B cells in COVID-19 patients. Across the whole study: Median age was approximately 35 years in the recovered cohort and 67 years in the active-infection cohort. In the active-infection cohort, about 90% of the roughly 20 patients had comorbidities linked to unfavorable COVID-19 outcome. Study outcomes and limitations: Exclusive to the recovered cohort were 2,000 to 2,500 TCR clusters, around 30 of them with low generation probability.

The V gene's germline CDR1 is SGHTA and CDR2 FQGNSA. This CDR3 is 15 amino acids long. Trimming at V came to 5 bases and at J to 7 bases, leaving 8 bases not matched to a gene. Each TRB amplification used roughly 220-550 ng of genomic DNA from blood. TRB rearrangements were amplified by multiplex PCR with BIOMED2 TRB-A/B primers. From the multiplex PCR reads, TCRdb called clonotypes with MiXCR, one entry per CDR3 protein. This repertoire shows 9,000 to 13,000 distinct CDR3 sequences, around a third found once; its top ten account for about 18%. V usage is TRBV7-2 and J usage is TRBJ2-1, with TRBD2 identical over 10 bases. Sequencing used blood. This sequence originates from a human donor with active COVID-19. CDR3 residues: CASSNRLAGGNEQFF. The DNA of the CDR3 is TGTGCCAGCAGCAACAGACTAGCGGGTGGGAATGAGCAGTTCTTC. The full variable domain, rest sourced from reference TRBV7-2 and TRBJ2-1, is GAGVSQSPSNKVTEKGKDVELRCDPISGHTALYWYRQSLGQGLEFLIYFQGNSAPDKSGLPSDRFSAERTGGSVSTLTIQRTQQEDSAVYLCASSNRLAGGNEQFFGPGTRLTVL.